The clone carrying this T cell receptor beta chain was seen a handful of times. Its specificity is not known. The Oncomine TCR Beta short-read assay generated sequence data from the DNA of cultured CD4+ T cells. TCRdb itself ran the PCR reads through MiXCR, one entry per CDR3 protein. Among 15,000 to 20,000 distinct CDR3 sequences listed, around two fifths were seen once. The data originate from a study of vaccination and CD4 T cells after COVID-19. Study-wide results and limits: Convalescent patients' vaccine-specific clones were spike mono-reactive in 304 of 307 cases.

Trimming cost V 6 bases and J 2 bases; bases outside gene matches: 6. The V gene's germline CDR1 is SEHNR and CDR2 FQNEAQ (reference sequence). CDR3 length equals 14 residues. Treatment specified: roughly 10-day PBMC culture with coronavirus spike peptide pools or control peptides (ViraFEST assay). This chain connects TRBV7-9 to TRBJ2-7; 8 bases line up with TRBD2. The sequence was obtained from a human donor who had recovered from COVID-19. Sequencing was carried out using CD4+ T cells from blood, cultured in vitro. The CDR3 nucleotides are TGTGCCAGCAGTGCGAGTAGCGGGGCCTACGAGCAGTACTTC. Translated: CASSASSGAYEQYF. The entire variable domain, with the rest obtained from reference TRBV7-9 and TRBJ2-7, is as follows: DTGVSQNPRHKITKRGQNVTFRCDPISEHNRLYWYRQTLGQGPEFLTYFQNEAQLEKSRLLSDRFSAERPKGSFSTLEIQRTEQGDSAMYLCASSASSGAYEQYFGPGTRLTVT.